This T cell receptor (beta chain) was obtained from a study of OX40 agonist ivuxolimab in advanced cancers. For the study in its entirety: Ivuxolimab was a fully human IgG2 agonistic monoclonal antibody targeting the costimulatory receptor OX40 (CD134). The paper reports the monotherapy dose-escalation portion (N of about 56 patients) of the phase I ivuxolimab trial. Partial responses occurred in three dose-escalation patients, of whom one had hepatocellular carcinoma and two had cutaneous melanoma. In the dose-escalation cohort, around four fifths of patients were male, and the mean age was around 60 years, with a range of roughly 20 to 79. Among the roughly 50 dose-escalation patients, roughly 20 had hepatocellular carcinoma, about 15 melanoma, 9 renal cell carcinoma and 9 head and neck cancer. Prior anti-PD-1, anti-PD-L1 or anti-CTLA-4 therapy was permitted, and checkpoint inhibitors had been received by less than 45% of dose-escalation patients. Intravenous ivuxolimab was administered to patients every 2 weeks at six dose levels: 0.01, 0.1, 0.3, 1.5, 3 and 10 mg/kg. The point of sequencing TCRbeta in the periphery was to test whether ivuxolimab changed TCR sequence diversity and drove clonal T-cell expansion. General findings and caveats noted by the study authors: After ivuxolimab, CD8+ T cells had more expanded clones than CD4+ T cells on average. Which antigens the clonally expanded peripheral T cells were specific for was not determined. Low levels of normalized T-cell clonal expansion were also shown by some nonresponding patients. In the 0.1-3.0 mg/kg groups, partial responders were among the patients with the lowest normalized peripheral clonal expansion, particularly in CD8+ T cells. At doses of 0.1 to 3.0 mg/kg, clonal expansion of both CD4+ and CD8+ T cells in blood was seen between baseline and week 6.

Genomic DNA was extracted from sorted cells for sequencing of the TCRbeta CDR3 region. The immunoSEQ Assay was used to sequence the TCRbeta CDR3 regions. Held by TCRdb, this immuneACCESS table contains in-frame sequences only and omits some clones. Under half of the omission traces to an unresolved V gene where checked; the cause of the rest is unknown. The table for this sample lists tens of thousands of clones; 84% of them were counted only once. In total, the top ten clones hold about 0.65% of the sample. In regard to this clone: It has no known antigen specificity. The record has no base qualities; no much larger clone is one base away.

The trial excluded patients who had a history of autoimmune disease or who were on systemic immunosuppression. Peripheral blood for TCR sequencing was collected from all dose cohorts at baseline, on cycle 4 day 1, and on cycle 7 day 1. Samples were obtained from an open-label, multicenter, first-in-human phase I dose-escalation trial of ivuxolimab. Adults with locally advanced or metastatic head and neck squamous cell, hepatocellular, melanoma or renal cell carcinoma were enrolled in the trial. CD4+ and CD8+ T cells were sorted separately from peripheral blood before TCR sequencing. The CDR3 numbers 17 residues from cysteine through phenylalanine. Only CDR3 DNA is held: 51 bases, read in frame from base 1. V is trimmed back by 9 bases and J by 2 bases, and the junction contains 12 bases that no gene match accounts for. For CDR1 and CDR2, the germline V gene (reference sequence) lists MNHEY and SMNVEV.

The source material was CD4+ or CD8+ T cells sorted from blood, sampled in a trial of the OX40 agonist ivuxolimab. This chain joins TRBV27 to TRBJ2-2; TRBD2 agrees with 10 junctional bases. This sequence originates from an adult with an advanced solid tumor such as melanoma, head and neck, liver or kidney cancer. The base sequence is TGTGCCAGTGGAGGACCCGGACTAGCGGAAAACACCGGGGAGCTGTTTTTT. It codes for CASGGPGLAENTGELFF.